These 23 T cell receptor beta chains were all obtained from the same sample, sequenced in a study of cytomegalovirus exposure and HLA in healthy donors. In the PCR, 60 Vbeta and 13 Jbeta primers were used. Assay used: immunoSEQ multiplex PCR; TCRdb lists only in-frame clones, some missing. The sample includes 130,000 to 150,000 clones, 75% to 80% of them seen just once. Sequenced input: PBMCs. The receptors derive from a man between 18 and 29 years old in good health and CMV-seronegative.

The chain combines TRBV27 with TRBJ1-5, with 10 bases aligning to TRBD1. CDR1 is MNHEY, CDR2 SMNVEV, per germline (reference sequence). V shed 6 bases, J shed 1 base, and the junction held 6 bases outside the gene matches. This CDR3 has 16 amino acids. CDR3 bases: TGTGCCAGCAGATCTACGGGACAGGGGAGCAATCAGCCCCAGCATTTT. Translating gives CASRSTGQGSNQPQHF.

The V and J genes are TRBV9 and TRBJ2-7, with D maybe TRBD2 (5 bases). Germline V CDR1 and CDR2: SGDLS, YYNGEE. The CDR3 sequence is 15 residues long. The ends were cut back, 0 bases at V and 0 bases at J, with 10 bases in the middle. CDR3 residues: CASSVELDHSYEQYF. The CDR3, as DNA: TGTGCCAGCAGCGTAGAACTAGACCACTCCTACGAGCAGTACTTC. The full variable domain, its missing parts supplied by reference TRBV9 and TRBJ2-7, is DSGVTQTPKHLITATGQRVTLRCSPRSGDLSVYWYQQSLDQGLQFLIQYYNGEERAKGNILERFSAQQFPDLHSELNLSSLELGDSALYFCASSVELDHSYEQYFGPGTRLTVT.

The chain employs TRBV6-5 and TRBJ1-6; D is unresolved. The V gene lost 2 bases and the J gene lost 3 bases, with 11 bases spanning the gap. The germline CDR1 and CDR2 sequences are MNHEY and SVGAGI. CDR3 length: 16 amino acids. The CDR3 nucleotides read TGTGCCAGCAGTTACGGCGGGATGGGCTATAATTCACCCCTCCACTTT. Translated, it gives CASSYGGMGYNSPLHF.

The DNA for the CDR3 is TGTGCCAGCAGTGAATCTTACGAGCAGTACTTC. It is translated as CASSESYEQYF. The chain couples TRBV25-1 to TRBJ2-5; D not certain. The DNA end is a closer match to TRBJ2-7, so the J assignment may be wrong. This CDR3 has 11 residues. Germline V lookup: CDR1 MGHDK, CDR2 SYGVNS.

The CDR3 reads CASNREYDTGELFF. For the CDR3, the DNA is TGTGCCAGCAACAGGGAATACGACACCGGGGAGCTGTTTTTT. This chain links TRBV2 with TRBJ2-2; D might be TRBD1 (6 bases). Trimming pared 7 bases from V and 3 bases from J, leaving 12 bases between. This CDR3 contains 14 residues. CDR1 is SNHLY, CDR2 FYNNEI, per germline.

This sequence joins TRBV11-3 and TRBJ2-3; 9 nucleotides align to TRBD2. The J segment lost 1 base and the V segment lost 0 bases, leaving 2 bases of the junction unmatched. Germline V gives CDR1 SGHNT, CDR2 YENEEA. The CDR3 spans 16 residues. In DNA form, the CDR3 reads TGTGCCAGCAGCTTAGAAGCTAGCGGGGGCACAGATACGCAGTATTTT. Protein sequence: CASSLEASGGTDTQYF.

The rearrangement joins TRBV27 to TRBJ2-7; TRBD2 matches at 12 bases. The CDR3 extends over 14 amino acids. V trimming: 8 bases; J trimming: 3 bases; junction bases outside the gene matches: 5. The germline CDR1 and CDR2 sequences are MNHEY and SMNVEV (reference sequence). CDR3 DNA sequence: TGTGCCAGCCGAAAACTAGCGGGAGGCTACGAGCAGTACTTC. Residues: CASRKLAGGYEQYF.

The CDR3 is CASSVGLAVYEQYF. The CDR3 bases are TGTGCCAGCAGTGTGGGACTAGCAGTCTACGAGCAGTACTTC. The chain links TRBV2 to TRBJ2-7, with 9 positions matching TRBD2. This CDR3 comprises 14 residues. V gave up 4 bases and J gave up 3 bases; unmatched junction bases: 4. The germline CDR1 and CDR2 sequences are SNHLY and FYNNEI.

The rearrangement uses TRBV27 and TRBJ2-7; no clear D gene. The V end lost 0 bases, the J end lost 5 bases, and 8 bases lay between the germline ends. In germline, CDR1 is MNHEY, CDR2 SMNVEV (reference sequence). This CDR3 is built from 13 residues. The CDR3 here is CASSLSPRHEQYF. In nucleotides, the CDR3 is TGTGCCAGCAGTTTATCTCCCAGGCACGAGCAGTACTTC.

This clone has more than one count but fewer than ten. V usage is TRBV18 and J usage is TRBJ1-1; D is unresolved. Germline V gives CDR1 KGHSH, CDR2 LQKENI. V lost 3 bases, J lost 2 bases, and 7 bases lay in between. This CDR3 has 13 amino acids. DNA for the CDR3: TGTGCCAGCTCACCCAATCCCAACACTGAAGCTTTCTTT. It is translated as CASSPNPNTEAFF.

V gene TRBV6-5 combines with J gene TRBJ2-5; the match to TRBD1 covers 7 bases. With the DNA end fitting TRBJ2-7 better, the J assignment may be wrong. Germline V CDR1 and CDR2: MNHEY, SVGAGI. The CDR3 length is 13 residues. The CDR3 protein is CASQRQGFYEQYF. The CDR3 region has the DNA TGTGCCAGTCAGAGACAGGGTTTCTACGAGCAGTACTTC.

CDR3 sequence (DNA): TGCGCCAGCAGCTTCTCGGTTCGAGCGGGAACCTACGAGCAGTACTTC. It specifies CASSFSVRAGTYEQYF. V and J are TRBV5-1 and TRBJ2-7; 7 nucleotides line up with TRBD2. The CDR3 sequence is 16 residues long. The junction had 10 bases not matched to a gene; V was cut back by 2 bases and J by 2 bases. Germline V gene lookup returns CDR1 SGHRS and CDR2 YFSETQ.

This clone was seen many times. V gene TRBV2 combines with J gene TRBJ2-4; no firm D call. The germline V gene encodes CDR1 SNHLY and CDR2 FYNNEI. The CDR3 extends over 14 amino acids. V gave up 3 bases and J gave up 7 bases, with 13 bases separating them. The CDR3 loop reads CASSESTEINIQYF. CDR3 nucleotides: TGTGCCAGCAGTGAGTCTACCGAGATTAACATTCAGTACTTC.

The V gene is TRBV11-2, the J gene TRBJ1-2; D call uncertain. Germline V gene sequence: CDR1 SGHAT, CDR2 FQNNGV. Trimming left V 1 base short and J 6 bases short, with 15 bases between. The CDR3 spans 15 residues. CDR3 region: CASSLVARSEDGYTF. Written as DNA, the CDR3 is TGTGCCAGCAGCTTAGTTGCCCGGTCGGAGGATGGCTACACCTTC.

The chain recombines TRBV9 with TRBJ2-3, with a tentative D call TRBD2 (6 bases). Germline V gives CDR1 SGDLS, CDR2 YYNGEE. V was pared by 2 bases and J by 2 bases, with 12 bases between. CDR3 size: 15 residues. In nucleotides, the CDR3 is TGTGCCAGCAGCGTTCTAGCGTGGGTCACAGATACGCAGTATTTT. Translation gives CASSVLAWVTDTQYF.

Turning to this clone: Sequence at one end of the junction differs from germline and may be a read error. The V gene is TRBV28, the J gene TRBJ1-1; 9 bases map to TRBD1. The CDR3 is made up of 14 amino acids. Germline V CDR1 and CDR2: MDHEN, SYDVKM. This CDR3 reads CAGRTGEWNTEAFF. DNA for the CDR3: TGTGCCGGCAGGACAGGGGAGTGGAACACTGAAGCTTTCTTT.

The rearrangement uses TRBV12-5 and TRBJ2-3, with D possibly TRBD1 on 6 matching bases. The CDR3 covers 16 residues. Per germline, CDR1 LGHNT and CDR2 FRNRAP. V shed 1 base and J shed 2 bases, with 13 bases lying between them. The CDR3 DNA reads as TGTGCTAGTGGTTTGGCCCCGACAGGTAACACAGATACGCAGTATTTT. Residues: CASGLAPTGNTDTQYF.

This clone showed up just a few times. This sequence joins TRBV5-1 and TRBJ1-1; D gene unclear. From germline, CDR1 is SGHRS and CDR2 YFSETQ. Deletions cut 3 bases from V and 1 base from J, with 7 bases between. CDR3 length: 13 amino acids. The CDR3: CASSYGRNTEAFF. The CDR3 bases are TGCGCCAGCAGCTACGGGAGGAACACTGAAGCTTTCTTT.

The chain combines TRBV11-2 with TRBJ2-7, with D possibly TRBD1 on 7 matching bases. The CDR3 is made up of 16 amino acids. Germline V gene sequence: CDR1 SGHAT, CDR2 FQNNGV. Trimming cost V 6 bases and J 3 bases, with 21 bases left between them. The CDR3 sequence: CASREGARYRGYEQYF. CDR3 nucleotides: TGTGCCAGCAGGGAGGGGGCTCGGTATCGTGGCTACGAGCAGTACTTC.

CDR3 in amino acids: CASSSPDRAKNIQYF. The CDR3 coding sequence is TGCGCCAGCAGCTCACCCGACAGGGCCAAAAACATTCAGTACTTC. This chain joins TRBV5-1 and TRBJ2-4; D might be TRBD1 (6 bases). Germline V lookup: CDR1 SGHRS, CDR2 YFSETQ. The CDR3 runs to 15 residues. The V end was cut by 3 bases, the J end by 1 base, with 11 bases between.

The chain has TRBV14 and TRBJ2-7; TRBD1 matches 10 bases. The CDR3 is made up of 15 amino acids. The V and J ends lost 7 bases and 4 bases, in that order; junction bases with no gene match: 10. Germline V gene data show CDR1 as SGHDN and CDR2 as FVKESK. This CDR3 is CASNLGQGEMYEQYF. The CDR3 nucleotides read TGTGCCAGCAACCTCGGACAGGGGGAAATGTACGAGCAGTACTTC.

This chain connects TRBV2 to TRBJ2-5, with 8 nucleotides matching TRBD2. Germline CDR1 and CDR2: SNHLY and FYNNEI. V dropped 1 base and J dropped 5; count of bases not matched to a gene: 6. The CDR3 contains 15 residues. The CDR3 loop reads CASSEEGTGGETQYF. DNA of the CDR3: TGTGCCAGCAGTGAAGAGGGGACGGGGGGGGAGACCCAGTACTTC.

The gene calls are TRBV4-1 and TRBJ2-1; 12 bases match TRBD2. Germline V gives CDR1 MGHRA, CDR2 YSYEKL. V was clipped by 6 bases and J by 0 bases; unmatched bases: 9. CDR3 size: 18 residues. CDR3 nucleotide sequence: TGCGCCAGCAGGGCGGGACTAGCGGGTCTCAGCTCCTACAATGAGCAGTTCTTC. It specifies CASRAGLAGLSSYNEQFF.